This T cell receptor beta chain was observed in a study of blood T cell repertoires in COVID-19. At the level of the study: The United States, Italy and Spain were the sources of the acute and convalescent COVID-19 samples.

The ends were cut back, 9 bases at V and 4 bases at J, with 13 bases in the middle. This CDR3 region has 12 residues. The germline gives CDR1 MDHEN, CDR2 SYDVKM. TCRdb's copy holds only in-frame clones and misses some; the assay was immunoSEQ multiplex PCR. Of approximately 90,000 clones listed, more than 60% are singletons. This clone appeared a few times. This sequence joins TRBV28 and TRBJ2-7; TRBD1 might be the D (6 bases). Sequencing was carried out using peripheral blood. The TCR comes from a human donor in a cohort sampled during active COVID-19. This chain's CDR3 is CASNREQYEQYF. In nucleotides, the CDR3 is TGTGCCAGTAACAGGGAACAGTACGAGCAGTACTTC.